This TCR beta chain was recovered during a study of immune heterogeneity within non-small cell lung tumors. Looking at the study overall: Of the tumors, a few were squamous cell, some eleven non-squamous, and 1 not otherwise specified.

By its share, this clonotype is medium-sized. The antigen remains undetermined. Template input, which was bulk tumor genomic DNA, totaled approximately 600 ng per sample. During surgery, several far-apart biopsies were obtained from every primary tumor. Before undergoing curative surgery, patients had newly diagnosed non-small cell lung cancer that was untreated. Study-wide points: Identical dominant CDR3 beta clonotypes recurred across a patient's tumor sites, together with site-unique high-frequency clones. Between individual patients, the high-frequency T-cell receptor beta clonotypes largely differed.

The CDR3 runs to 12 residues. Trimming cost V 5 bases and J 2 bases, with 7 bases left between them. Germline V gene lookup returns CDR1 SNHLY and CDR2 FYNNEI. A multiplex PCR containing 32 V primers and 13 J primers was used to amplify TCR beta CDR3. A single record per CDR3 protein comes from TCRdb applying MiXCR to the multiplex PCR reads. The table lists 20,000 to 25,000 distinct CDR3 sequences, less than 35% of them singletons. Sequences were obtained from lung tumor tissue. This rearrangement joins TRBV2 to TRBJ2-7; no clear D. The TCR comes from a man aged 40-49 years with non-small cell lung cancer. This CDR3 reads CASSWMAYEQYF. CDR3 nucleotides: TGTGCCAGCAGTTGGATGGCCTACGAGCAGTACTTC.